The present entry profiles one T cell receptor beta chain with its context. The antigen remains unidentified. The CDR3 covers 15 residues. Trimming took off 0 bases at V and 12 bases at J, with 21 bases between the two ends. Per germline, CDR1 DFQATT and CDR2 SNEGSKA (reference sequence). With random hexamers, roughly 0.45 to 1 ug RNA was reverse transcribed. It was immunoSEQ multiplex PCR that amplified TCR beta CDR3 across 54 Vbeta and 13 Jbeta. Each CDR3 protein gets one entry after TCRdb re-called the immunoSEQ multiplex PCR reads with MiXCR. The table lists roughly 80,000 distinct CDR3 sequences, approximately 94% of them singletons, with 0.52% in the top ten. Purification of the CD8+ and CD4+ T cells relied on negative isolation, and TEMRA cells underwent FACS enrichment. The data originate from a study of CD8 T cells in Susac syndrome. Study-wide findings and caveats: Susac CD8+ cells expanded clonally the most in TEMRA cells and in active patients.

What was sequenced was CD8+ T cells from PBMCs. The rearrangement uses TRBV20-1 and TRBJ2-1; D assignment may be TRBD1 or TRBD2 (6 bases each). This sequence was found in a human donor with Susac syndrome. CDR3 sequence reads: CSARDQEGGISRQFF. CDR3 nucleotides: TGCAGTGCTAGAGATCAGGAGGGGGGAATAAGTAGGCAGTTCTTC.